This T cell receptor (beta chain) was sequenced in a study of shared clonotypes between healthy human individuals. Study summary: Researchers assigned three CD4 naive, three CD4 memory, two CD8 naive and one CD8 memory plate to each donor.

The CDR3 contains 16 residues. Germline V gene sequence: CDR1 SGHDT, CDR2 YYEEEE. With V trimmed by 5 bases and J by 6 bases, 11 bases remained unmatched. Naive CD45RA+ and memory CD45RA-negative subsets were split from CD4+ cells. As to this clone: Its specificity is not known.

Here immunoSEQ multiplex PCR was the method, and the copy in TCRdb shows in-frame clones only, minus some. The profile covers 950,000 to 1,300,000 clones, with more than 65% appearing a single time and over 1.3% taken by the ten largest. Study outcomes and limitations: Sequencing depth was predicted to influence how clonotypes are shared among donors.

The chain employs TRBV5-6 and TRBJ2-2; 9 bases are a match to TRBD1. Input material: memory CD4+ T cells sorted from blood. Stated subset: CD45RA-negative fraction. The TCR originated in a young man in good health. CDR3 nucleotides: TGTGCCAGCAGTTGGACCGGGACAGGGAAGTCCGGGGAGCTGTTTTTT. Amino acids: CASSWTGTGKSGELFF.